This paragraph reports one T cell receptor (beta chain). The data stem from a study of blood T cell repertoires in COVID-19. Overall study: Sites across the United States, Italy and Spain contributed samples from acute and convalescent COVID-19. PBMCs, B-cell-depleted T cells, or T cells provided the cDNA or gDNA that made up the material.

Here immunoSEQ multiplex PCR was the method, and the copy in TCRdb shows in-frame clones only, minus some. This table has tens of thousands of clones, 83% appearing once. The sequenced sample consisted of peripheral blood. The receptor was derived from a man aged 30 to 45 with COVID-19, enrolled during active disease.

CDR3 loop: CASSLKFQPQHF. The CDR3 bases are TGTGCCAGTAGCCTTAAATTTCAGCCCCAGCATTTT. This rearrangement joins TRBV19 to TRBJ1-5; D is unclear. Trimming pared 6 bases from V and 6 bases from J, leaving 9 bases between. Germline V CDR1 and CDR2: LNHDA, SQIVND (reference sequence). The CDR3 loop spans 12 amino acids.